This T cell receptor (beta chain) was sequenced for a study of OX40 agonist ivuxolimab in advanced cancers. Study-level information: Ivuxolimab, an antibody that agonizes OX40 (CD134), was administered to the patients. A diagnosis of hepatocellular carcinoma, melanoma, renal cell or head and neck cancer was present in dose-escalation patients. Partial responses were seen in three patients, one with hepatocellular carcinoma and two with cutaneous melanoma.

Profiled with immunoSEQ multiplex PCR; TCRdb holds only in-frame clones, not every one. Among about 22,000 clones listed, approximately 86% were seen once. The V end was cut by 7 bases, the J end by 7 bases, with 17 bases between. The CDR3 is made up of 13 amino acids. Germline V gene lookup returns CDR1 SQVTM and CDR2 ANQGSEA. Here the sequenced sample was CD4+ or CD8+ T cells sorted from blood, taken in a trial of the OX40 agonist ivuxolimab. The chain employs TRBV29-1 and TRBJ2-1, with D possibly matching TRBD2 (6 bases). This sequence was found in an adult with an advanced solid tumor such as melanoma, head and neck, liver or kidney cancer. In DNA form, the CDR3 reads TGCAGCGCCGGGACTCGAAGGTTTAATGAGCAGTTCTTC. This gives the protein CSAGTRRFNEQFF.